The clone carrying this T cell receptor beta chain was seen only a few times. This record belongs to a study of blood T cell repertoires in COVID-19. Original processing methods: The authors estimated nucleated cell counts from reference gene primer amplification. This table comes from immunoSEQ multiplex PCR, and its TCRdb copy is limited to in-frame clones, with some not included. That table supplies the V and J calls and clone size; D and trimming were determined from the DNA. The sample yields roughly 180,000 clones, approximately 80% seen once. The CDR3 is 14 residues long. CDR1 and CDR2 (germline): ENHRY, SYGVKD. V trimming: 10 bases; J trimming: 8 bases; junction bases outside the gene matches: 9.

The TCR comes from a man between 60 and 70 years old who had been exposed to COVID-19. The sample taken for sequencing was PBMCs or T cells enriched from blood (not recorded which). The rearrangement links TRBV10-3 to TRBJ2-1, with 12 bases matching TRBD2. CDR3 amino acids: CATKTSGSLDEQFF. The CDR3 bases are TGTGCCACCAAGACTAGCGGGAGTCTGGATGAGCAGTTCTTC.